This T cell receptor (beta chain) was sequenced in a study of control samples from healthy donors and cancer patients. Data came from immunoSEQ multiplex PCR; TCRdb stores just in-frame clones and leaves some out. The data contain about 60,000 clones, 70% to 90% of them singletons. The CDR3 contains 14 residues. Between the trimmed V and J ends, which lost 4 bases and 4 bases, there was a span of 13 bases. The germline V gene encodes CDR1 LGHDT and CDR2 YNNKEL (reference sequence). The sequenced material came from blood. V and J are TRBV3-1 (or the pseudogene TRBV3-2) and TRBJ1-1, with D possibly matching TRBD1 (5 bases). The clonotype was recovered from a man aged 35-49 years in good health. This CDR3 reads CASSPLAGGTEAFF. The CDR3 nucleotides are TGTGCCAGCAGCCCCCTAGCGGGGGGCACTGAAGCTTTCTTT.